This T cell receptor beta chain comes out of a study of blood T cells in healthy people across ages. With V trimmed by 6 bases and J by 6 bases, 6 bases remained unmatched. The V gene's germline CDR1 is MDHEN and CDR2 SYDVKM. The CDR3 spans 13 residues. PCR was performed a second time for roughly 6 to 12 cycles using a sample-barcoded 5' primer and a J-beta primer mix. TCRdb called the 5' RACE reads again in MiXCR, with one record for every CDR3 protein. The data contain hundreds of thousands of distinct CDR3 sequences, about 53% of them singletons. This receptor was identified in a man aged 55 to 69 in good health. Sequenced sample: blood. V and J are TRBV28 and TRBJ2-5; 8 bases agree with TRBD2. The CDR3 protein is CASSLSGGQTQYF. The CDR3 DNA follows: TGTGCCAGCAGCCTAAGCGGGGGCCAGACCCAGTACTTC.